This paragraph covers one T cell receptor beta chain sequence. Its antigen target is currently unknown. No per-base quality is available; no much larger clone lies one base away. This entry is derived from a study of Ad26.COV2.S vaccination and SARS-CoV-2 variants (dated by TCRdb to the early 2020s). The study in broad terms: Donors in the vaccine arm were drawn from COV1001, a multicentre, randomized, double-blind, placebo-controlled phase I-IIa trial testing Ad26.COV2.S in healthy adults. Trial participants were randomized into five groups of five: low-dose or high-dose Ad26.COV2.S given once or twice, or placebo on both occasions. The TCR-sequenced set comprised around 30 samples: some 20 Ad26.COV2.S vaccine recipients, 5 placebo recipients and 8 SARS-CoV-2 convalescent individuals. Dosing of Ad26.COV2.S was intramuscular, at either 5x10^10 or 1x10^11 viral particles, delivered as one shot or as two shots spaced 56 days apart. Blinding of investigators to trial group allocation was maintained during experiments and outcome assessment. TCRbeta repertoire sequencing was used to assess the specificity and breadth of SARS-CoV-2-reactive T cell receptors after Ad26.COV2.S vaccination.

What the authors observed across the whole study: Compared with placebo recipients, Ad26.COV2.S recipients showed higher spike-specific TCR breadth (P = 0.0014). The authors noted that total T cell responses may have been underestimated by the TCR breadth and depth analyses. The study lacked the statistical power to compare responses across vaccine doses or regimens. After vaccination, substantial breadth of spike-specific CD8+ and CD4+ T cell responses was reported. Vaccine and placebo recipients had similar non-spike TCR breadth, a finding consistent with the vaccine containing only spike.

The immunoSEQ Assay was the method used to sequence TCRbeta CDR3 regions. After extraction, genomic DNA underwent amplification by bias-controlled multiplex PCR, followed by high-throughput sequencing. The original methods were these. To quantify the absolute abundance of every unique TCRbeta CDR3 region, sequences were collapsed and filtered. T cell fraction was estimated by normalizing TCRbeta template counts to usable DNA, which was measured by amplifying reference genes present in all nucleated cells. Repertoire TCRs were annotated as SARS-CoV-2-specific by exact matching of V gene, CDR3 amino acid sequence and J gene to a known reactive TCR set. The reference SARS-CoV-2 TCR set was obtained from MIRA and was filtered for enrichment in COVID-19-positive ImmuneCODE repertoires, whereby public or cross-reactive TCRs were removed. Drawing on the MIRA antigens, annotated TCRs were analysed further at the level of specific ORF or position within ORF. Breadth was defined as annotated unique rearrangements over total unique productive rearrangements; depth was the summed frequency of those rearrangements. TCR breadth was compared between groups using two-sided Wilcoxon rank-sum tests. The source is immuneACCESS, and TCRdb retained only in-frame sequences with V and J called. Part of the clones is not carried over; for the studies checked, unresolved V genes explain less than half of this, and the remainder is unexplained. The V and J calls and clone size were taken over from that table, and D and trimming were inferred from the DNA. For this sample the table gives about 350,000 clones, of which 70% to 90% were detected only once. The ten top clones hold approximately 3.5% of the sample.

Unmatched junction bases come to 7, with V trimmed by 5 bases and J by 0 bases. Taken from cysteine to phenylalanine, the CDR3 has 16 residues. Only the CDR3 region is kept as DNA, spanning 48 bases read in frame from base 1. CDR1 and CDR2 were assigned from the germline V gene as SGHTA and FQGNSA. Read against the paper, the sample's treatment or condition label means: about 20 received Ad26.COV2.S at low or high dose, single or two shots; roughly five received placebo; per-sample allocation not given. For vaccine and placebo recipients, repertoires were sequenced using samples collected on day 63 after the first injection. Between 29 July and 7 August 2020, Cohort 1b enrolled about two dozen adults aged 18-55 years at one site in Boston, USA. As a vaccine, Ad26.COV2.S was a replication-incompetent adenovirus type 26 vector that expressed a prefusion-stabilized SARS-CoV-2 spike protein derived from the original Wuhan strain.

The chain was built from TRBV7-2 and TRBJ2-5; TRBD2 agrees with 9 junctional bases. This receptor was identified in a person aged 18-60 years who received the Ad26.COV2.S COVID-19 vaccine or a placebo. The specimen comprised peripheral blood, sampled in a trial of Ad26.COV2.S vaccine versus placebo. Here the CDR3 is given as CASSGRLAEYQETQYF. The DNA sequence is as follows: TGTGCCAGCAGCGGCCGACTAGCGGAGTACCAAGAGACCCAGTACTTC.